The source of this T cell receptor (beta chain) is a study of cytomegalovirus exposure and HLA in healthy donors. Findings and limits, study-wide: Common viral pathogens were later found to be apparently linked to several of the most significant clusters. Reported performance of the classifier showed diagnosis of cytomegalovirus status with high specificity and sensitivity. Later, TCR association rates were found to vary by HLA locus, highest for DRB1 and lowest for HLA-C.

Notes on this clone: Antigen: not known.

The CDR3 runs to 13 residues. Trimming left V 0 bases short and J 3 bases short, with 6 bases between. Germline values: CDR1 SGHRS, CDR2 YFSETQ. With 60 Vbeta and 13 Jbeta primers, the PCR was carried out. Under the authors' procedure: An analysis performed later counted 72 million or so unique TCR beta chains (roughly 11 million of them shared). The assay was immunoSEQ multiplex PCR, and TCRdb's table has in-frame clones only and misses some. V, J and clone size derive from that table, while D and trimming were established from the DNA sequence. Reported are 55,000 or so clones; the ten largest clones contain about 11%.

Sample: PBMCs. The chain recombines TRBV5-1 with TRBJ1-1; no clear D gene. This TCR came from a woman between 45 and 60 years old in good health and CMV-seropositive. CDR3 DNA: TGCGCCAGCAGCTTGGTTACAGACACTGAAGCTTTCTTT. This sequence encodes CASSLVTDTEAFF.